This section outlines one T cell receptor beta chain sequence together with its context. Its antigen remains unidentified. This specimen comes from a study of cytomegalovirus exposure and HLA in healthy donors. Study-wide context: Approximately 83 million unique TCRs from HLA-typed donors were held in an early data release. Study-level findings and limits: Cytomegalovirus association was assigned to some 160 TCR beta chains. TCR beta chains associated with HLA were, in a later analysis, more clonally expanded than equally common others.

The CDR3 has 17 residues. V lost 1 base to trimming and J lost 4 bases; unmatched junction nucleotides: 10. The germline CDR1 and CDR2 sequences are SGHVS and FQNEAQ. The study ran its PCR with 60 Vbeta and 13 Jbeta primers. Sequencing was performed with immunoSEQ multiplex PCR; in TCRdb, only in-frame clones are kept and a portion is missing. The sample includes around 35,000 clones, roughly 79% of them seen just once. Input material: PBMCs. This chain links TRBV7-8 with TRBJ2-3, with 8 bases that match TRBD2. The TCR was taken from a woman aged 40 to 50 in good health and CMV-seronegative. The CDR3 sequence: CASSLGLRTGGADTQYF. The CDR3 bases are TGTGCCAGCAGCTTAGGGCTTCGAACCGGGGGGGCAGATACGCAGTATTTT.